Listed below are T cell receptor beta chains from one sample, sequenced in a study of blood T cell repertoires in COVID-19. Clones were read by immunoSEQ multiplex PCR, and TCRdb kept only the in-frame ones, dropping some. The sample includes nearly 350,000 clones, 87% of them seen just once. Sequencing input: peripheral blood. Every receptor here comes from a woman between 50 and 59 years old with COVID-19, enrolled during active disease. The CDR3 runs from the conserved cysteine through the conserved F or W. The D gene is left open where the match is weak. The size of a clone is reported for some rows only, either as once, few or many, or as a class for expanded clones.

>TRBD2|TRBV10-2|-|TRBJ2-1
TGCGCCAGCCGTGGACTAGCGGAGGGGGGTGAGCAGTTCTTC
CASRGLAEGGEQFF
>-|TRBV27|-|TRBJ2-1
TGTGCCAGCAGTTTCTCAGGGTTTAATGAGCAGTTCTTC
CASSFSGFNEQFF
>-|TRBV27|-|TRBJ1-2
TGTGCCAGCAGTTTAAAGACGGGCTATGGCTACACCTTC
CASSLKTGYGYTF
>TRBD2|TRBV11-3|-|TRBJ2-7
TGTGCCAGCAGCTTAGATACCATGGGCGCGGGGGGGCATTACGAGCAGTACTTC
CASSLDTMGAGGHYEQYF
>-|TRBV6-4|-|TRBJ2-3
TGTGCCAGCAGGCACCTAGGGGGTCCCACAGATACGCAGTATTTT
CASRHLGGPTDTQYF
>TRBD1|TRBV27|-|TRBJ2-7
TGTGCCAGCAGTTTAAGGGACAGCTACTTTTACGAGCAGTACTTC
CASSLRDSYFYEQYF
>TRBD2|TRBV5-1|once|TRBJ2-7
TGCGCCAGCAGCTTGACTAGCGGGGCCTACGAGCAGTACTTC
CASSLTSGAYEQYF
>TRBD1|TRBV6-2/TRBV6-3|-|TRBJ1-5
TGTGCCAGCAGCGCGAGACGGGACAGGGTTTATCAGCCCCAGCATTTT
CASSARRDRVYQPQHF
>TRBD2|TRBV2|-|TRBJ2-7
TGTGCCAGCAGCGATAAACAGGGACTAGCGGGAGAAAACGAGCAGTACTTC
CASSDKQGLAGENEQYF
>TRBD1|TRBV6-5|-|TRBJ2-5
TGTGCCAGCAGTTACTCCGACCAGGGGGCTAAGACCCAGTACTTC
CASSYSDQGAKTQYF
>-|TRBV6-5|-|TRBJ1-1
TGTGCCAGCAGCCGGGGGGCCACTGAAGCTTTCTTT
CASSRGATEAFF
>TRBD2|TRBV5-4|once|TRBJ2-2
TGTGCCAGCAGCGGATCGACTAGCCCCGGGGAGCTGTTTTTT
CASSGSTSPGELFF
>-|TRBV1|-|TRBJ2-3
TGCACCAGCAGCCCCGACCCAGCGGGAGATGCAGATACGCAGTATTTT
CTSSPDPAGDADTQYF
>-|TRBV29-1|-|TRBJ1-2
TGCAGCGTTGGAGAAGCGAAATCCGGATCAGCTAACTATGGCTACACCTTC
CSVGEAKSGSANYGYTF
>TRBD1|TRBV6-1|once|TRBJ1-1
TGTGCCAGCAGTGAAGTCGGGCAGGGGGGAAACACTGAAGCTTTCTTT
CASSEVGQGGNTEAFF